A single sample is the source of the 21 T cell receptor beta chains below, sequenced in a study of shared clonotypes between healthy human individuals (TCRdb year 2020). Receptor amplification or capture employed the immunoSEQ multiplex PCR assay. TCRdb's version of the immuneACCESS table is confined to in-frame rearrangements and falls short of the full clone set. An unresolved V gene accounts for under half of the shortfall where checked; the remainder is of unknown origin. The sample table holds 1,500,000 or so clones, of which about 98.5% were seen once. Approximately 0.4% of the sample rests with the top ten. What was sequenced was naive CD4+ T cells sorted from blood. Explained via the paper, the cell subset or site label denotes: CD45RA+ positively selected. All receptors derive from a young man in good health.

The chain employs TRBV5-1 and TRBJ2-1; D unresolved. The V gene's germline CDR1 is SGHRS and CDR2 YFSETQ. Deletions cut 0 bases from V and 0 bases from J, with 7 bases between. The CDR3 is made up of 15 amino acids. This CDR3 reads CASSLVPDSYNEQFF. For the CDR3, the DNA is TGCGCCAGCAGCTTGGTACCAGACTCCTACAATGAGCAGTTCTTC.

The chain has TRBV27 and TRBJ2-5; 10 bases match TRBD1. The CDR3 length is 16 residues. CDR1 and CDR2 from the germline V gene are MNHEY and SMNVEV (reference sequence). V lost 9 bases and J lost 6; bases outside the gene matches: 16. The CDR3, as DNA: TGTGCCAGTCAAATCGGTCCCGGGACAGGGGCAAAGACCCAGTACTTC. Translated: CASQIGPGTGAKTQYF.

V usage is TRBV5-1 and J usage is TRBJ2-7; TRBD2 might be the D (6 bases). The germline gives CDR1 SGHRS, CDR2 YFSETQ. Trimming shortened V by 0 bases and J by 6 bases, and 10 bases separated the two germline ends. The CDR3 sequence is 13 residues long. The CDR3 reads CASSLGDWGEQYF. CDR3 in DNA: TGCGCCAGCAGCTTGGGGGACTGGGGCGAGCAGTACTTC.

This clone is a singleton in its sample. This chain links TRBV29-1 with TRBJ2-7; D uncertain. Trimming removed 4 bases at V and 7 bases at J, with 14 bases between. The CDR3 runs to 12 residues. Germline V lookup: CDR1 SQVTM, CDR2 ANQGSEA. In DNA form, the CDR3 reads TGCAGCGTTGGTGGCCCAGTGGGTGAGCAGTACTTC. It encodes CSVGGPVGEQYF.

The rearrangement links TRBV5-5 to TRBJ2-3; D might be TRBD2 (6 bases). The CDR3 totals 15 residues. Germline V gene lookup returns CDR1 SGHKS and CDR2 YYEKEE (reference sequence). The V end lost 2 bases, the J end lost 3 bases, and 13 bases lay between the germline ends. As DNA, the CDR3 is TGTGCCAGCAGCTTCTTGCCCGGGAGTACAGATACGCAGTATTTT. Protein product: CASSFLPGSTDTQYF.

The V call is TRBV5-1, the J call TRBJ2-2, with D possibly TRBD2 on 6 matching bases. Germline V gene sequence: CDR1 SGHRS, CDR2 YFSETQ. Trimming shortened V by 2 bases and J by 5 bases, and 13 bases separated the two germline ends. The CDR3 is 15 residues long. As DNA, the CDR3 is TGCGCCAGCAGCTTAGGAGGGAGGAGTACCGGGGAGCTGTTTTTT. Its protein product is CASSLGGRSTGELFF.

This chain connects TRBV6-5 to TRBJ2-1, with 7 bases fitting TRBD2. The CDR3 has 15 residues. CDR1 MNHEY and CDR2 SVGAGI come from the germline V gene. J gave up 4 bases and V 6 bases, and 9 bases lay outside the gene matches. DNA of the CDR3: TGTGCCAGCAGCCCCAGCGGGACGAGGTACAATGAGCAGTTCTTC. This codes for CASSPSGTRYNEQFF.

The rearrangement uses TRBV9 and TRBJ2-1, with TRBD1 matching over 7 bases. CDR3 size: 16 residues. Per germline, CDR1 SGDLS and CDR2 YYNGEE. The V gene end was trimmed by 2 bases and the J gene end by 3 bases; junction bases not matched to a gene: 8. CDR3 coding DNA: TGTGCCAGCAGCGTCCCCCCACAGGGGCTCTACAATGAGCAGTTCTTC. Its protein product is CASSVPPQGLYNEQFF.

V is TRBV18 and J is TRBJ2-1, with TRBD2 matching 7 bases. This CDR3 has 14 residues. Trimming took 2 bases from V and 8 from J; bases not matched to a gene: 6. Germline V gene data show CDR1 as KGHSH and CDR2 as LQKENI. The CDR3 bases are TGTGCCAGCTCACCAGGACTAGTTTTTGATGAGCAGTTCTTC. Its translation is CASSPGLVFDEQFF.

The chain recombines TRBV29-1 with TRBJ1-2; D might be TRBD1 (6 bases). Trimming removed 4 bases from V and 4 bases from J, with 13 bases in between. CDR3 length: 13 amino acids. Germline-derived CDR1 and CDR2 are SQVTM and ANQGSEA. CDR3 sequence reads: CSVARGEVYGYTF. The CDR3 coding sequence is TGCAGCGTTGCCAGGGGAGAGGTCTATGGCTACACCTTC.

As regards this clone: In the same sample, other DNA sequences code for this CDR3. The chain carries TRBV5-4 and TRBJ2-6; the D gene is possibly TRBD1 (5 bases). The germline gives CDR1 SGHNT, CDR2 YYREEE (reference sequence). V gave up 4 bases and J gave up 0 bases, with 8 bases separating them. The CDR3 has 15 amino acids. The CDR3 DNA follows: TGTGCCAGCAGCCCAGACAGCTCTGGGGCCAACGTCCTGACTTTC. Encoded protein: CASSPDSSGANVLTF.

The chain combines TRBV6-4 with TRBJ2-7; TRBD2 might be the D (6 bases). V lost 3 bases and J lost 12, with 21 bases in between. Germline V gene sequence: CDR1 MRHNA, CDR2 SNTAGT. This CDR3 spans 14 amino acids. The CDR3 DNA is TGTGCCAGCAGTGAAGCGATGGCTCCGGGGGTATTGTACTTC. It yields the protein CASSEAMAPGVLYF.

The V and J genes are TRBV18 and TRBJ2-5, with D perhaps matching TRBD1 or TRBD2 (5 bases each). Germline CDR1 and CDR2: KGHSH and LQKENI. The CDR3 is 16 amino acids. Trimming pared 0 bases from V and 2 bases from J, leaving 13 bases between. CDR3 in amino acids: CASSPPDGTAQETQYF. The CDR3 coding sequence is TGTGCCAGCTCACCACCGGACGGGACGGCACAAGAGACCCAGTACTTC.

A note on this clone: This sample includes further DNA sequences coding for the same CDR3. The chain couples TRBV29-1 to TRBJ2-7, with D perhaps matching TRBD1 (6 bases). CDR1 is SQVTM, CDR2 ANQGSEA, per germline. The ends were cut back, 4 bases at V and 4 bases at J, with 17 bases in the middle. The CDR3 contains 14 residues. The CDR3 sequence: CSVARTGSSYEQYF. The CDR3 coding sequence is TGCAGCGTTGCAAGAACAGGGAGCTCTTACGAGCAGTACTTC.

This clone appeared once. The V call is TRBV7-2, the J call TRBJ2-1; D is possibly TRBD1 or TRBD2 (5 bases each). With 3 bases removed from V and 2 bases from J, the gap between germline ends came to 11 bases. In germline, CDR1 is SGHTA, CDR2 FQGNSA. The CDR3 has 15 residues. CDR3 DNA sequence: TGTGCCAGCAGCTTCTTGGGACCAACCTACAATGAGCAGTTCTTC. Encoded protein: CASSFLGPTYNEQFF. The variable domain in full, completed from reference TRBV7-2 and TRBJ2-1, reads GAGVSQSPSNKVTEKGKDVELRCDPISGHTALYWYRQSLGQGLEFLIYFQGNSAPDKSGLPSDRFSAERTGGSVSTLTIQRTQQEDSAVYLCASSFLGPTYNEQFFGPGTRLTVL.

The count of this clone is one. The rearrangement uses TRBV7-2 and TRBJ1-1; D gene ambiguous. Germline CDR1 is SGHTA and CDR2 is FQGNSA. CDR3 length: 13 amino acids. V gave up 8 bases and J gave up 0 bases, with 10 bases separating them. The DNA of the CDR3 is TGTGCCAGCCCGATCCGGTTGAACACTGAAGCTTTCTTT. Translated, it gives CASPIRLNTEAFF. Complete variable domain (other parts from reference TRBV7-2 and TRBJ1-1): GAGVSQSPSNKVTEKGKDVELRCDPISGHTALYWYRQSLGQGLEFLIYFQGNSAPDKSGLPSDRFSAERTGGSVSTLTIQRTQQEDSAVYLCASPIRLNTEAFFGQGTRLTVV.

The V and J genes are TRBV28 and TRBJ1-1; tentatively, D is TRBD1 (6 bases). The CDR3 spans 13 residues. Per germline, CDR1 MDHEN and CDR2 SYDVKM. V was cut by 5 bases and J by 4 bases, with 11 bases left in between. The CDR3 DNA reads TGTGCCAGCAGTCCTCAGGGGACCACTGAAGCTTTCTTT. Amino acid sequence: CASSPQGTTEAFF.

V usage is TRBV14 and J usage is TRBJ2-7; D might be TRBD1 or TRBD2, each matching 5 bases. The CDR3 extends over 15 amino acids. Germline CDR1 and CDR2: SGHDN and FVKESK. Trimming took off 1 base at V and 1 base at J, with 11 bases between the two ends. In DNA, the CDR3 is TGTGCCAGCAGCCAAGGTCCGGGACGGTCCTACGAGCAGTACTTC. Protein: CASSQGPGRSYEQYF.

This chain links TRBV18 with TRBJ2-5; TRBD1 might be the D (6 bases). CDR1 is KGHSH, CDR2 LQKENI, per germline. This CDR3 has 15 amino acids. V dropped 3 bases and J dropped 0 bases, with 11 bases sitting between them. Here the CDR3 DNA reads TGTGCCAGCTCACCTCCGGGACACCACCAAGAGACCCAGTACTTC. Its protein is CASSPPGHHQETQYF.

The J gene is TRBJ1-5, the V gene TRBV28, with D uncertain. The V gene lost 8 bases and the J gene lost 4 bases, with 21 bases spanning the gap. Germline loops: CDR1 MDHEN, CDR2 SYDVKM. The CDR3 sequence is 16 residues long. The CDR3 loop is CASVGAADRGNQPQHF. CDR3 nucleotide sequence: TGTGCCAGCGTAGGTGCGGCCGACCGCGGGAATCAGCCCCAGCATTTT.

Here the CDR3 DNA reads TGCGCCAGCAGTACACTAGGAACCCACGAGCAGTACTTC. Its translation is CASSTLGTHEQYF. The chain uses TRBV5-1 and TRBJ2-7; D is perhaps TRBD2 (5 bases). Trimming removed 5 bases from V and 5 bases from J, with 14 bases in between. Germline values: CDR1 SGHRS, CDR2 YFSETQ. The CDR3 is 13 residues long.